A single sample gave rise to the 24 T cell receptor beta chains below, sequenced in a study of Tregs in tolerant kidney transplant recipients. Data came from immunoSEQ multiplex PCR; TCRdb stores just in-frame clones and leaves some out. The table shows nearly 95,000 clones, with 90% to 95% occurring only once. The material was CD4+ T cells from blood, obtained before the transplant. All receptors come from a human donor who received a combined kidney and bone marrow transplant.

The rearrangement links TRBV5-1 to TRBJ2-7; D gene ambiguous. This CDR3 is built from 11 residues. V lost 4 bases and J lost 2, with 4 bases in between. Germline V lookup: CDR1 SGHRS, CDR2 YFSETQ. The CDR3 is CASSITYEQYF. CDR3 in DNA: TGCGCCAGCAGCATAACCTACGAGCAGTACTTC.

CDR3 nucleotides: TGTGCCAGCAAGGCCTTGGGGCAGTTCACCGGGGAGCTGTTTTTT. This sequence encodes CASKALGQFTGELFF. This chain uses TRBV19 with TRBJ2-2; the D gene is possibly TRBD1 (5 bases). The V gene lost 9 bases and the J gene lost 4 bases, with 18 bases spanning the gap. Per germline, CDR1 LNHDA and CDR2 SQIVND (reference sequence). There are 15 residues in the CDR3.

This clone was recorded only once. The rearrangement joins TRBV10-3 to TRBJ2-1; D may be TRBD2 (5 bases). This CDR3 comprises 16 residues. V was trimmed by 5 bases and J by 3 bases, leaving 17 bases between them. CDR1 is ENHRY and CDR2 is SYGVKD in the germline V gene. The CDR3 DNA follows: TGTGCCATCAGTCTTGGATCCACGGGAAGCTACAATGAGCAGTTCTTC. It codes for CAISLGSTGSYNEQFF.

The V call is TRBV19, the J call TRBJ2-1, with D unclear. V was clipped by 4 bases and J by 4 bases, with 2 bases between them. CDR1 and CDR2 (germline): LNHDA, SQIVND (reference sequence). This CDR3 spans 11 amino acids. The CDR3 nucleotides read TGTGCCAGTAGTACGTACAATGAGCAGTTCTTC. Translating gives CASSTYNEQFF.

The chain combines TRBV15 with TRBJ1-5; the D is unclear. This CDR3 is built from 14 residues. With 2 bases removed from V and 3 bases from J, the gap between germline ends came to 8 bases. Germline loops: CDR1 LNHNV, CDR2 YYDKDF (reference sequence). The DNA of the CDR3 is TGTGCCACCAGCAGAAAACAGATCAATCAGCCCCAGCATTTT. It codes for CATSRKQINQPQHF.

In this sample, this clone turned up a few times. The genes are TRBV5-6 and TRBJ2-3; a weak D match, TRBD1 (6 bases). CDR3 length equals 15 residues. With 4 bases removed from V and 2 bases from J, the gap between germline ends came to 14 bases. The germline V gene has CDR1 SGHDT and CDR2 YYEEEE. As DNA, the CDR3 is TGTGCCAGCAGCCGAGATGGACAGCCCACAGATACGCAGTATTTT. Its translation is CASSRDGQPTDTQYF.

The chain recombines TRBV14 with TRBJ2-7; D call uncertain. V was pared by 4 bases and J by 4 bases, with 8 bases between. Germline CDR1 SGHDN, CDR2 FVKESK. This CDR3 has 12 amino acids. The CDR3 nucleotides read TGTGCCAGCAGCCGTACGGGTTACGAGCAGTACTTC. Its protein is CASSRTGYEQYF.

This chain connects TRBV7-2 to TRBJ2-1; 10 bases are a match to TRBD2. With V trimmed by 1 base and J by 1 base, 10 bases remained unmatched. Germline CDR1 and CDR2: SGHTA and FQGNSA. The CDR3 covers 19 residues. CDR3 nucleotide sequence: TGTGCCAGCAGCTTAGGAAGACTAGCGGGCCGGGGTTCCTACAATGAGCAGTTCTTC. Translated: CASSLGRLAGRGSYNEQFF.

V and J are TRBV7-7 and TRBJ2-6; TRBD1 matches at 8 bases. This CDR3 region has 18 residues. From germline, CDR1 is SSHAT and CDR2 FNYEAQ (reference sequence). J lost 0 bases, V lost 4 bases, and 8 bases had no gene match. For the CDR3, the DNA is TGTGCCAGCAGCTCAACCGGGACAGGCCACTCTGGGGCCAACGTCCTGACTTTC. Amino acids: CASSSTGTGHSGANVLTF.

V usage is TRBV5-1 and J usage is TRBJ2-4; D might be TRBD2 (6 bases). CDR1 and CDR2 (germline): SGHRS, YFSETQ. This CDR3 region has 15 residues. The V and J ends lost 1 base and 8 bases respectively, with 16 bases between them. The CDR3 DNA is TGCGCCAGCAGCTTGCTACGCGGGGCAGGGTACATTCAGTACTTC. It codes for CASSLLRGAGYIQYF.

The CDR3, as DNA: TGCGCCAGCAGCTCGGACAGGGAGGCCTACGAGCAGTACTTC. As protein: CASSSDREAYEQYF. This chain connects TRBV5-1 to TRBJ2-7; 8 positions agree with TRBD1. Losses at the gene ends were 3 bases for V and 2 bases for J; bases not matched to a gene: 4. The CDR3 has 14 residues. Germline-derived CDR1 and CDR2 are SGHRS and YFSETQ.

CDR3 loop: CASSSSRTDNYGYTF. CDR3 coding DNA: TGTGCCAGCAGCTCTAGCCGGACGGATAACTATGGCTACACCTTC. The chain carries TRBV11-2 and TRBJ1-2, with no clear D. The V gene lost 4 bases and the J gene lost 1 base, with 13 bases spanning the gap. Germline V gene data show CDR1 as SGHAT and CDR2 as FQNNGV. The CDR3 is made up of 15 amino acids.

This clone was recorded once. The chain's CDR3 is CAWSRHYEQYF. The CDR3 DNA is TGTGCCTGGAGTAGACACTACGAGCAGTACTTC. This rearrangement joins TRBV30 to TRBJ2-7; no clear D. V gave up 2 bases and J gave up 3 bases, with 5 bases separating them. This CDR3 has 11 amino acids. Germline V gene data show CDR1 as GTSNPN and CDR2 as SVGIG (reference sequence). The complete variable domain, with remaining parts taken from reference TRBV30 and TRBJ2-7, reads SQTIHQWPATLVQPVGSPLSLECTVEGTSNPNLYWYRQAAGRGLQLLFYSVGIGQISSEVPQNLSASRPQDRQFILSSKKLLLSDSGFYLCAWSRHYEQYFGPGTRLTVT.

The chain combines TRBV10-3 with TRBJ2-7, with D possibly TRBD2 on 5 matching bases. The CDR3 is made up of 14 amino acids. The germline V and J ends were trimmed by 3 bases and 3 bases, with 12 bases remaining between them. CDR1 ENHRY and CDR2 SYGVKD come from the germline V gene. The CDR3 spells CAISDSPGNYEQYF. CDR3 bases: TGTGCCATCAGTGATTCTCCCGGGAACTACGAGCAGTACTTC.

V usage is TRBV5-1 and J usage is TRBJ1-4, with D possibly being TRBD1 (6 bases). Germline values: CDR1 SGHRS, CDR2 YFSETQ. The germline V and J ends were trimmed by 0 bases and 8 bases, with 11 bases remaining between them. CDR3 length: 14 residues. CDR3 sequence reads: CASSLGGGEEKLFF. The CDR3 coding sequence is TGCGCCAGCAGCTTGGGGGGGGGCGAGGAAAAACTGTTTTTT.

The chain links TRBV11-1 to TRBJ2-2; 11 positions match TRBD2. Germline V CDR1 and CDR2: SGHAT, FQDESV (reference sequence). The CDR3 has 16 residues. J was trimmed by 2 bases and V by 5 bases; bases with no gene match: 4. The CDR3 here is CASSISGRANTGELFF. In DNA, the CDR3 is TGTGCCAGCAGCATTAGCGGGAGGGCCAACACCGGGGAGCTGTTTTTT.

V usage is TRBV7-3 and J usage is TRBJ2-2, with 9 bases identical to TRBD1. The CDR3 is made up of 16 amino acids. Germline CDR1 reads SGHTA; CDR2 reads FQGTGA. Trimming took 2 bases from V and 6 from J; bases not matched to a gene: 7. DNA of the CDR3: TGTGCCAGCAGCTTAGTGGGGACAGGGCGGGCCGGGGAGCTGTTTTTT. It is translated as CASSLVGTGRAGELFF.

The chain has TRBV4-3 and TRBJ2-2; maybe TRBD1 (6 bases). Germline loops: CDR1 LGHNA, CDR2 YSLEER. This CDR3 region has 18 residues. Deletions cut 3 bases from V and 0 bases from J, with 17 bases between. The CDR3 region is CASSHTRAQGANTGELFF. For the CDR3, the DNA is TGCGCCAGCAGCCATACGAGGGCACAGGGAGCGAACACCGGGGAGCTGTTTTTT.

The rearrangement joins TRBV5-6 to TRBJ1-2; D is ambiguous. The germline V gene encodes CDR1 SGHDT and CDR2 YYEEEE. V dropped 4 bases and J dropped 2 bases, with 3 bases sitting between them. This CDR3 spans 11 amino acids. The CDR3 loop reads CASSLNYGYTF. The CDR3, as DNA: TGTGCCAGCAGCCTAAACTATGGCTACACCTTC.

The genes are TRBV27 and TRBJ2-7; TRBD1 aligns across 12 bases. V lost 7 bases and J lost 6; bases outside the gene matches: 7. This CDR3 spans 14 amino acids. Looked up from germline, CDR1 is MNHEY and CDR2 is SMNVEV (reference sequence). CDR3 amino acids: CASMPWGQGAEQYF. The CDR3, as DNA: TGTGCCAGCATGCCCTGGGGACAGGGGGCCGAGCAGTACTTC.

The V gene is TRBV7-2, the J gene TRBJ2-7; 7 positions match TRBD2. Germline V CDR1 and CDR2: SGHTA, FQGNSA. V shed 1 base and J 1 base; nucleotides not matched to a gene: 4. The CDR3 is made up of 15 amino acids. Here the CDR3 DNA reads TGTGCCAGCAGCTTAGGAGCGGGGCCGTCCTACGAGCAGTACTTC. It is translated as CASSLGAGPSYEQYF.

The rearrangement joins TRBV11-2 to TRBJ2-1, with 7 positions matching TRBD2. Germline values: CDR1 SGHAT, CDR2 FQNNGV. The length of the CDR3 is 15 residues. V was clipped by 4 bases and J by 9 bases; unmatched bases: 12. In DNA, the CDR3 is TGTGCCAGCAGCTCAACTAGCTTGGGGAGGGGTGAGCAGTTCTTC. Its protein product is CASSSTSLGRGEQFF.

The chain carries TRBV5-8 and TRBJ2-5; 12 bases align to TRBD2. The germline CDR1 and CDR2 sequences are SGHTS and YDEGEE. The CDR3 runs 16 residues. Germline trimming cut 0 bases from V and 2 bases from J; bases unmatched to any gene: 2. The CDR3 loop reads CASSLGLAGVQETQYF. The CDR3 DNA reads TGTGCCAGCAGCTTGGGACTAGCGGGAGTGCAAGAGACCCAGTACTTC.

CDR3 DNA sequence: TGCGCCAGCAGCTCTATCAGGGGACAAGAGACCCAGTACTTC. It translates to CASSSIRGQETQYF. The V call is TRBV5-1, the J call TRBJ2-5; maybe TRBD1 (6 bases). The CDR3 extends over 14 amino acids. V lost 3 bases and J lost 2, with 11 bases in between. Germline CDR1 SGHRS, CDR2 YFSETQ. Complete variable domain (other parts from reference TRBV5-1 and TRBJ2-5): KAGVTQTPRYLIKTRGQQVTLSCSPISGHRSVSWYQQTPGQGLQFLFEYFSETQRNKGNFPGRFSGRQFSNSRSEMNVSTLELGDSALYLCASSSIRGQETQYFGPGTRLLVL.